This T cell receptor (beta chain) was obtained from a study of OX40 agonist ivuxolimab in advanced cancers. Study-level information: Patients in the trial were receiving intravenous ivuxolimab every 2 weeks, at doses of 0.01 to 10 mg/kg. Eligibility admitted prior anti-PD-1, anti-PD-L1 or anti-CTLA-4 therapy; about 40% had some.

The method was immunoSEQ multiplex PCR; TCRdb's version includes in-frame clones alone and lacks a portion of them. The sample records some 62,000 clones, 80% to 95% being singletons. General study findings and limits: Expanded clones were, on average, more numerous among CD8+ T cells than CD4+. At doses 0.1 to 3.0 mg/kg, CD4+ and CD8+ clones expanded.

This clone occurred a few times. As yet, its antigen is unknown. Germline loops: CDR1 SGHVS, CDR2 FQNEAQ. The CDR3 length is 16 residues. The V gene lost 3 bases and the J gene lost 0 bases, with 15 bases spanning the gap. J is TRBJ2-7 and V is TRBV7-8, with unresolved D. The receptor comes from an adult with an advanced solid tumor such as melanoma, head and neck, liver or kidney cancer. The material was CD4+ or CD8+ T cells sorted from blood, obtained in a trial of the OX40 agonist ivuxolimab. CDR3 sequence (DNA): TGTGCCAGCAGCTTTGGCCGCGGTCCCTCCTCCTACGAGCAGTACTTC. Its translation: CASSFGRGPSSYEQYF.